This T cell receptor beta chain was captured by sequencing in a study of blood T cell repertoires in COVID-19. Assay: immunoSEQ multiplex PCR; the TCRdb copy retains only in-frame clones and omits some. In the table there are just over 80,000 clones, over 60% of which are singletons. From germline, CDR1 is MDHEN and CDR2 SYDVKM. The CDR3 contains 13 residues. Trimming pared 5 bases from V and 0 bases from J, leaving 8 bases between. The V gene is TRBV28, the J gene TRBJ2-7; possibly TRBD1 for D (5 bases). Source material: peripheral blood. The TCR originated in a woman at least 80 years old with active or convalescent COVID-19. The CDR3 sequence: CASSIGHSYEQYF. CDR3 DNA: TGTGCCAGCAGTATAGGACACTCCTACGAGCAGTACTTC.